These T cell receptor beta chains were read from a single sample in a study of T cells in Graves' hyperthyroidism and ophthalmopathy. MiXCR was run by TCRdb on the multiplex PCR reads, yielding one entry per CDR3 protein. The sample lists about 380,000 distinct CDR3 sequences; 18% were seen once. Sample: blood. Receptors were obtained from a man between 18 and 35 years old with Graves' ophthalmopathy. CDR3s include the opening cysteine and the closing phenylalanine or tryptophan. A D gene is named only where the DNA matches it firmly. Size is omitted from some rows. Given values are once, few, many or a class for expanded clones.

J gene: TRBJ1-1
V gene: TRBV24-1
D gene: .
CDR3 length: 12
clone size: few
CDR3 DNA: TGTGCCACCAGTGGGGAGGGGCCTGAAGCTTTCTTT
CDR3 protein: CATSGEGPEAFF

J gene: TRBJ1-2
V gene: TRBV7-2
D gene: .
CDR3 length: 13
clone size: .
CDR3 DNA: TGTGCCAGCAGCTTAGGACCCTCGTGGGGCTACACCTTC
CDR3 protein: CASSLGPSWGYTF

J gene: TRBJ2-1
V gene: TRBV2
D gene: TRBD1
CDR3 length: 18
clone size: .
CDR3 DNA: TGTGCCAGCAGTGGGGGACAGGGGGCGCGTAGCTCCTACAATGAGCAGTTCTTC
CDR3 protein: CASSGGQGARSSYNEQFF

J gene: TRBJ1-5
V gene: TRBV12-3/TRBV12-4
D gene: .
CDR3 length: 13
clone size: .
CDR3 DNA: TGTTCCAGCAGTTCAGGAGAGAATCAGCCCCAGCATTTT
CDR3 protein: CSSSSGENQPQHF

J gene: TRBJ1-5
V gene: TRBV5-5
D gene: .
CDR3 length: 14
clone size: .
CDR3 DNA: TGTGCCAGCAGCCCGGACGTCGGCAATCAGCCCCAGCATTTT
CDR3 protein: CASSPDVGNQPQHF

J gene: TRBJ2-3
V gene: TRBV20-1
D gene: .
CDR3 length: 10
clone size: many
CDR3 DNA: TGCAGTGCGTCGAGGGATACGCAGTATTTT
CDR3 protein: CSASRDTQYF

J gene: TRBJ1-5
V gene: TRBV15
D gene: .
CDR3 length: 15
clone size: .
CDR3 DNA: TGTGCCACCAGCAGGGACGACCCAGGGTATCAGCCCCAGCATTTT
CDR3 protein: CATSRDDPGYQPQHF

J gene: TRBJ2-7
V gene: TRBV25-1
D gene: TRBD1
CDR3 length: 16
clone size: .
CDR3 DNA: TGTGCCAGCAGTGCCCCAAGCAGGGGGAGCTCCTACGAGCAGTACTTC
CDR3 protein: CASSAPSRGSSYEQYF

J gene: TRBJ2-7
V gene: TRBV3-1
D gene: .
CDR3 length: 12
clone size: many
CDR3 DNA: TGTGCCAGCAGCCAAGCAACGTCCGAGCAGTACTTC
CDR3 protein: CASSQATSEQYF

J gene: TRBJ2-7
V gene: TRBV2
D gene: .
CDR3 length: 12
clone size: many
CDR3 DNA: TGTGCCAGCAGGGCCAGGGGTTACGAGCAGTACTTC
CDR3 protein: CASRARGYEQYF

J gene: TRBJ2-7
V gene: TRBV5-1
D gene: .
CDR3 length: 14
clone size: .
CDR3 DNA: TGCGCCAGCAGCTTGGAAGGGCGGGCCTACGAGCAGTACTTC
CDR3 protein: CASSLEGRAYEQYF

J gene: TRBJ2-5
V gene: TRBV4-1
D gene: TRBD1
CDR3 length: 15
clone size: many
CDR3 DNA: TGCGCCAGCAGCCAATCCGGACAGGTTGGAGAGACCCAGTACTTC
CDR3 protein: CASSQSGQVGETQYF

J gene: TRBJ1-6
V gene: TRBV6-2/TRBV6-3
D gene: TRBD1
CDR3 length: 14
clone size: many
CDR3 DNA: TGTGCCAGCAGGGAGGGGGCGAGTCGTTCACCCCTCCACTTT
CDR3 protein: CASREGASRSPLHF

J gene: TRBJ2-5
V gene: TRBV7-9
D gene: TRBD1
CDR3 length: 17
clone size: .
CDR3 DNA: TGTGCCAGCAGCCATTTGCCCTCCGGGACAGGGCAAGAGACCCAGTACTTC
CDR3 protein: CASSHLPSGTGQETQYF

J gene: TRBJ2-1
V gene: TRBV6-5
D gene: TRBD1
CDR3 length: 18
clone size: many
CDR3 DNA: TGTGCCAGCAGTTACTTGGGACAGGGGGTGAGCACCTACAATGAGCAGTTCTTC
CDR3 protein: CASSYLGQGVSTYNEQFF

J gene: TRBJ2-1
V gene: TRBV14
D gene: .
CDR3 length: 16
clone size: .
CDR3 DNA: TGTGCCAGCAGCCAAGACGGGTACAGCTCCTACAATGAGCAGTTCTTC
CDR3 protein: CASSQDGYSSYNEQFF

J gene: TRBJ2-5
V gene: TRBV7-3
D gene: .
CDR3 length: 13
clone size: .
CDR3 DNA: TGTGCCAGCAGCTTAACAGTCAGTGAGACCCAGTACTTC
CDR3 protein: CASSLTVSETQYF

J gene: TRBJ2-5
V gene: TRBV7-2
D gene: .
CDR3 length: 12
clone size: many
CDR3 DNA: TGTGCCAGCAGCCAGGACTGGGAGACCCAGTACTTC
CDR3 protein: CASSQDWETQYF

J gene: TRBJ2-7
V gene: TRBV3-1
D gene: TRBD1
CDR3 length: 14
clone size: many
CDR3 DNA: TGTGCCAGCAGCCAAGAAGGACAGGGAAACGAGCAGTACTTC
CDR3 protein: CASSQEGQGNEQYF

J gene: TRBJ2-7
V gene: TRBV11-2
D gene: .
CDR3 length: 10
clone size: many
CDR3 DNA: TGTGCCAGCAGCGAATACGAGCAGTACTTC
CDR3 protein: CASSEYEQYF

J gene: TRBJ2-3
V gene: TRBV27
D gene: .
CDR3 length: 15
clone size: .
CDR3 DNA: TGTGCCAGCAGTTACGGGAGTTACTTCACAGATACGCAGTATTTT
CDR3 protein: CASSYGSYFTDTQYF

J gene: TRBJ2-5
V gene: TRBV2
D gene: TRBD2
CDR3 length: 15
clone size: .
CDR3 DNA: TGTGCCAGCGAGTCTAGCGGGGGGCATCAAGAGACCCAGTACTTC
CDR3 protein: CASESSGGHQETQYF

J gene: TRBJ1-2
V gene: TRBV12-3/TRBV12-4
D gene: TRBD1
CDR3 length: 18
clone size: .
CDR3 DNA: TGTGCCAGCAGTCCCACCGGCGGGACAGGGGGCACTTACGGTGGCTACACCTTC
CDR3 protein: CASSPTGGTGGTYGGYTF

J gene: TRBJ2-1
V gene: TRBV19
D gene: .
CDR3 length: 13
clone size: .
CDR3 DNA: TGTGCCAGTAGGTCCGGGACCTACAATGAGCAGTTCTTC
CDR3 protein: CASRSGTYNEQFF

J gene: TRBJ1-5
V gene: TRBV6-1
D gene: TRBD1
CDR3 length: 15
clone size: few
CDR3 DNA: TGTGCCAGCAGTGAAGAGGGACAGGCGGATCAGCCCCAGCATTTT
CDR3 protein: CASSEEGQADQPQHF

J gene: TRBJ2-7
V gene: TRBV28
D gene: TRBD2
CDR3 length: 14
clone size: .
CDR3 DNA: TGTGCCAGCAGTAGGCCCAGCGGGGGGTCTCCGCAGTACTTC
CDR3 protein: CASSRPSGGSPQYF

J gene: TRBJ2-3
V gene: TRBV2
D gene: TRBD1
CDR3 length: 19
clone size: many
CDR3 DNA: TGTGCCAGCAGTGAACCGGGACAGGGTGGTGGGACTAGCACAGATACGCAGTATTTT
CDR3 protein: CASSEPGQGGGTSTDTQYF

J gene: TRBJ2-7
V gene: TRBV30
D gene: .
CDR3 length: 14
clone size: .
CDR3 DNA: TGTGCCTGGACCCTCGCCTCCCTTAGCTACGAGCAGTACTTC
CDR3 protein: CAWTLASLSYEQYF

J gene: TRBJ1-4
V gene: TRBV9
D gene: .
CDR3 length: 15
clone size: many
CDR3 DNA: TGTGCCAGCAGCGTACTCGGGGGCCGAGGGGAAAAACTGTTTTTT
CDR3 protein: CASSVLGGRGEKLFF

J gene: TRBJ1-2
V gene: TRBV7-9
D gene: TRBD1
CDR3 length: 15
clone size: many
CDR3 DNA: TGTGCCAGCAGCCGTCCCGGGACAGGGATTGATGGCTACACCTTC
CDR3 protein: CASSRPGTGIDGYTF

J gene: TRBJ2-7
V gene: TRBV7-2
D gene: TRBD2
CDR3 length: 15
clone size: many
CDR3 DNA: TGTGCCAGCAGCTCGATCCGGGACTACACCTACGAGCAGTACTTC
CDR3 protein: CASSSIRDYTYEQYF

J gene: TRBJ2-5
V gene: TRBV9
D gene: TRBD2
CDR3 length: 15
clone size: .
CDR3 DNA: TGTGCCAGCAGCGTCAACAGCGGGGGTTTAGGGACCCAGTACTTC
CDR3 protein: CASSVNSGGLGTQYF

J gene: TRBJ1-1
V gene: TRBV9
D gene: .
CDR3 length: 16
clone size: .
CDR3 DNA: TGTGCCAGCAGCGTAGCTGGCGGAACGGGGAACACTGAAGCTTTCTTT
CDR3 protein: CASSVAGGTGNTEAFF

J gene: TRBJ2-3
V gene: TRBV10-3
D gene: TRBD2
CDR3 length: 16
clone size: few
CDR3 DNA: TGTGCCATCAGAACCACTAGCGGGGGGGCCGAAGATACGCAGTATTTT
CDR3 protein: CAIRTTSGGAEDTQYF

J gene: TRBJ2-7
V gene: TRBV7-2
D gene: .
CDR3 length: 11
clone size: few
CDR3 DNA: TGTGCCAGCACCCAGGGTAACGAGCAGTACTTC
CDR3 protein: CASTQGNEQYF

J gene: TRBJ1-1
V gene: TRBV13
D gene: TRBD1
CDR3 length: 15
clone size: many
CDR3 DNA: TGTGCCAGCAGCGCTAACAGGGGGCGTAGCACTGAAGCTTTCTTT
CDR3 protein: CASSANRGRSTEAFF

J gene: TRBJ2-7
V gene: TRBV28
D gene: .
CDR3 length: 13
clone size: many
CDR3 DNA: TGTGCCAGCAGGAACACCGGGACACGCGAGCAGTACTTC
CDR3 protein: CASRNTGTREQYF

J gene: TRBJ2-7
V gene: TRBV13
D gene: TRBD1
CDR3 length: 14
clone size: many
CDR3 DNA: TGTGCCAGCAGCTTCGGACAGGGGGGCAACGAGCAGTACTTC
CDR3 protein: CASSFGQGGNEQYF

J gene: TRBJ2-5
V gene: TRBV6-1
D gene: .
CDR3 length: 12
clone size: many
CDR3 DNA: TGTGCCAGCAGTGGACAGCAAGAGACCCAGTACTTC
CDR3 protein: CASSGQQETQYF